This is a list of T cell receptor beta chains from one sample in a study. TCRdb called the RT-PCR reads again in MiXCR, with one record for every CDR3 protein. The sample gives fewer than 800,000 distinct CDR3 sequences, about 14% of which show up once; roughly 3.6% is in the top ten. The material sequenced was memory CD4+ T cells from blood. The origin of the receptors is a female donor in good health, serving as a healthy control. Each CDR3 is given with its conserved first and last residue. The D gene is left open where the match is weak. Not all rows give a size; the values are once, few, many and, for expanded clones, a class.

d_call,j_call,v_call,clone_size,cdr3_aa,cdr3_nt
NA,TRBJ2-1,TRBV29-1,many,CSVVGVNSYNEQFF,TGCAGCGTTGTGGGGGTTAACTCCTACAATGAGCAGTTCTTC
TRBD2,TRBJ2-1,TRBV28,NA,CASLLAGVYNEQFF,TGTGCCAGCTTGCTAGCGGGAGTGTACAATGAGCAGTTCTTC
NA,TRBJ2-1,TRBV12-3/TRBV12-4,NA,CASSFQTRSSYNEQFF,TGTGCCAGCAGTTTCCAGACCAGGAGCTCCTACAATGAGCAGTTCTTC
NA,TRBJ1-3,TRBV7-2,once,CASSLGSGTGSGNTIYF,TGTGCCAGCAGCTTAGGCTCCGGGACGGGCTCTGGAAACACCATATATTTT
TRBD1,TRBJ2-5,TRBV29-1,many,CSVYNRGGLETQYF,TGCAGCGTTTATAACAGGGGTGGGTTGGAGACCCAGTACTTC
TRBD2,TRBJ2-5,TRBV3-1,few,CASSPGTTETQYF,TGTGCCAGCAGCCCAGGGACTACTGAGACCCAGTACTTC
NA,TRBJ1-1,TRBV20-1,many,CSARGISTEAFF,TGCAGTGCTAGGGGGATAAGCACTGAAGCTTTCTTT
TRBD2,TRBJ2-7,TRBV9,many,CASSPGLAVPYEQYF,TGTGCCAGCAGCCCCGGACTAGCCGTCCCTTACGAGCAGTACTTC
NA,TRBJ1-5,TRBV12-3/TRBV12-4,many,CASSFSGNQPQHF,TGTGCCAGCAGCTTCTCAGGGAATCAGCCCCAGCATTTT
NA,TRBJ1-3,TRBV9,few,CASSVSGGITGNTIYF,TGTGCCAGCAGCGTATCGGGAGGGATAACTGGAAACACCATATATTTT